This T cell receptor (beta chain) derives from a study of blood T cells in healthy people across ages. A sample-barcoded 5' primer and a J-beta primer mix were used in a second PCR of roughly 7 to 12 cycles. TCRdb re-called the 5' RACE reads through MiXCR, storing one row per CDR3 protein. Among 750,000 to 950,000 distinct CDR3 sequences listed, around a quarter were seen once. This clonotype was observed a few times. CDR1 is SGHTA and CDR2 is FQGNSA in the germline V gene. The CDR3 runs to 15 residues. V was shortened by 1 base and J by 8 bases, with 14 bases between the two germline ends. These data were likewise used in another study, on T cells of mothers and their children.

The clonotype comes from a boy aged 5-17 years in good health. This rearrangement joins TRBV7-2 to TRBJ1-4, with D possibly TRBD1 on 6 matching bases. What was sequenced was blood. The CDR3 spells CASSLVGGRPEKLFF. The CDR3 DNA sequence: TGTGCCAGCAGCTTAGTAGGGGGGAGGCCGGAAAAACTGTTTTTT.